Each of the 18 T cell receptor beta chains below was sequenced from the same sample in a study of CD8 T cells in ankylosing spondylitis. One entry per CDR3 protein results from TCRdb running MiXCR on the 5' RACE reads. The table records roughly 240,000 distinct CDR3 sequences, 8.2% of them present only once. Sequenced input: blood, either unsorted or a sorted T cell fraction (not recorded which). The receptors originated from a female donor with ankylosing spondylitis or in good health (not recorded which).

This clonotype has at least ten counts. The chain links TRBV10-3 to TRBJ2-5, with D perhaps matching TRBD2 (7 bases). V lost 0 bases and J 4 bases, leaving 12 bases between the germline ends. Germline-derived CDR1 and CDR2 are ENHRY and SYGVKD. The CDR3 extends over 15 amino acids. In nucleotides, the CDR3 is TGTGCCATCAGTGAGTCGAGGGGGGGTCGAGAGACCCAGTACTTC. Amino acids: CAISESRGGRETQYF.

This chain joins TRBV7-9 and TRBJ1-1; D is uncertain. V was pared by 3 bases and J by 4 bases, with 15 bases between. CDR3 length: 15 amino acids. The V gene's germline CDR1 is SEHNR and CDR2 FQNEAQ (reference sequence). This CDR3 reads CASSLLSGQPTEAFF. In DNA form, the CDR3 reads TGTGCCAGCAGCTTGTTGTCAGGCCAACCCACTGAAGCTTTCTTT.

Many counts were recorded for this clonotype. The chain employs TRBV25-1 and TRBJ2-3, with 8 bases lining up with TRBD1. Trimming at V came to 1 base and at J to 8 bases, leaving 14 bases not matched to a gene. The germline gives CDR1 MGHDK, CDR2 SYGVNS. The CDR3 covers 17 residues. CDR3: CASSEFQGARLGGTQYF. The DNA for the CDR3 is TGTGCCAGCAGTGAATTTCAGGGGGCGCGTCTTGGGGGTACGCAGTATTTT.

There are a few counts of this clonotype. The V call is TRBV5-1, the J call TRBJ1-3; D is undetermined. CDR1 is SGHRS, CDR2 YFSETQ, per germline. V dropped 0 bases and J dropped 0 bases, with 13 bases sitting between them. The CDR3 extends over 17 amino acids. The CDR3 loop is CASSLVTMRFSGNTIYF. For the CDR3, the DNA is TGCGCCAGCAGCTTGGTAACCATGCGGTTCTCTGGAAACACCATATATTTT.

Ten or more counts support this clonotype. J is TRBJ2-5 and V is TRBV7-6, with no clear D. V lost 5 bases and J 2 bases, leaving 12 bases between the germline ends. The CDR3 totals 14 residues. Germline CDR1 reads SGHVS; CDR2 reads FNYEAQ. CDR3 region: CASSLIPGQETQYF. The CDR3 nucleotides read TGTGCCAGCAGCCTAATACCTGGTCAAGAGACCCAGTACTTC.

This clonotype was recorded many times. This chain joins TRBV25-1 and TRBJ2-1; 8 bases match TRBD2. Germline-derived CDR1 and CDR2 are MGHDK and SYGVNS. CDR3 size: 12 residues. The V segment lost 7 bases and the J segment 8 bases; nucleotides outside the gene matches: 4. The CDR3 region is CASTSGSHEQFF. The CDR3 region has the DNA TGTGCCAGCACCAGCGGGAGTCATGAGCAGTTCTTC. The entire variable domain, with the rest obtained from reference TRBV25-1 and TRBJ2-1, is as follows: EADIYQTPRYLVIGTGKKITLECSQTMGHDKMYWYQQDPGMELHLIHYSYGVNSTEKGDLSSESTVSRIRTEHFPLTLESARPSHTSQYLCASTSGSHEQFFGPGTRLTVL.

This clonotype was found many times. The rearrangement links TRBV4-3 to TRBJ1-2; no clear D gene. Germline CDR1 is LGHNA and CDR2 is YSLEER. The CDR3 runs to 16 residues. Trimming shortened V by 1 base and J by 5 bases, and 17 bases separated the two germline ends. This CDR3 is CASSQVGVGGDYGYTF. The CDR3 DNA reads TGCGCCAGCAGCCAAGTTGGGGTCGGAGGTGATTATGGCTACACCTTC.

On this clonotype: Relative to the germline gene, one junction end is altered; a read error may explain this. The CDR3 here is CCAAISTSGRGNEQFF. CDR3 DNA: TGCTGTGCCGCAATTTCGACTAGCGGGAGGGGTAACGAGCAGTTCTTC. This chain uses TRBV20-1 with TRBJ2-1; TRBD2 aligns across 14 bases. The V gene's germline CDR1 is DFQATT and CDR2 SNEGSKA (reference sequence). The CDR3 has 16 residues.

In this sample, this clonotype turned up a few times. The gene calls are TRBV7-9 and TRBJ2-7; D is unclear. The CDR3 is made up of 11 amino acids. Trimming shortened V by 3 bases and J by 6 bases, and 6 bases separated the two germline ends. Per the germline V gene, CDR1 is SEHNR and CDR2 is FQNEAQ (reference sequence). The CDR3 sequence: CASSFLGEQYF. CDR3 in DNA: TGTGCCAGCAGCTTCTTAGGCGAGCAGTACTTC.

This clonotype was found many times. The chain carries TRBV25-1 and TRBJ2-5; 7 positions match TRBD1. The CDR3 covers 13 residues. The germline CDR1 and CDR2 sequences are MGHDK and SYGVNS. V dropped 9 bases and J dropped 1; count of bases not matched to a gene: 5. CDR3 in DNA: TGTGCCAGTAAGGACAGGACCCAAGAGACCCAGTACTTC. This codes for CASKDRTQETQYF.

There are many counts of this clonotype. The V gene is TRBV29-1, the J gene TRBJ2-5; D is unclear. This CDR3 is 12 amino acids long. Germline lookup yields CDR1 SQVTM and CDR2 ANQGSEA. The V end was cut by 6 bases, the J end by 9 bases, with 17 bases between. CDR3 loop: CSVASRASAQYF. As DNA, the CDR3 is TGCAGCGTCGCTTCAAGAGCGTCGGCCCAGTACTTC.

This chain joins TRBV23-1 and TRBJ2-1; 11 bases map to TRBD2. TRBV23-1 is an open reading frame, and its role is uncertain. J lost 8 bases, V lost 2 bases, and 2 bases had no gene match. CDR3 size: 14 residues. In nucleotides, the CDR3 is TGCGCCAGCAGTCAACTAGCGGGAGGACATGAGCAGTTCTTC. Encoded protein: CASSQLAGGHEQFF.

The rearrangement uses TRBV7-9 and TRBJ2-1; D may match TRBD1 or TRBD2 (5 bases each). This CDR3 has 15 residues. The V end lost 3 bases, the J end lost 8 bases, and 17 bases lay between the germline ends. Per the germline V gene, CDR1 is SEHNR and CDR2 is FQNEAQ (reference sequence). In DNA form, the CDR3 reads TGTGCCAGCAGCTTTGCCGGGACGCCTCGGGATGAGCAGTTCTTC. Its translation is CASSFAGTPRDEQFF.

Notes on this clonotype: A junction end diverges from the germline sequence, so it may reflect a read error. The chain uses TRBV3-1 and TRBJ1-1; 10 positions match TRBD1. The CDR3 covers 19 residues. The germline V gene has CDR1 LGHDT and CDR2 YNNKEL (reference sequence). CDR3: CTSSPGTGDLLGVNTEAFF. CDR3 nucleotides: TGTACCAGCAGCCCCGGGACAGGGGACCTCCTAGGAGTGAACACTGAAGCTTTCTTT.

This clonotype was recorded many times. The chain carries TRBV20-1 and TRBJ2-2; tentative D call: TRBD2 (6 bases). Germline loops: CDR1 DFQATT, CDR2 SNEGSKA (reference sequence). The CDR3 loop spans 16 amino acids. Trimming shortened V by 0 bases and J by 0 bases, and 11 bases separated the two germline ends. The CDR3 bases are TGCAGTGCTAGAGATCCGGAGGGGCCGAACACCGGGGAGCTGTTTTTT. Its translation is CSARDPEGPNTGELFF.

This clonotype showed up many times. The chain combines TRBV14 with TRBJ1-5; D unclear. Looked up from germline, CDR1 is SGHDN and CDR2 is FVKESK. Deletions cut 2 bases from V and 3 bases from J, with 5 bases between. This CDR3 has 13 residues. CDR3 amino acids: CASSQSTNQPQHF. The CDR3 region has the DNA TGTGCCAGCAGCCAATCCACCAATCAGCCCCAGCATTTT.

This clonotype was detected only a few times. The chain has TRBV30 and TRBJ1-1; the D gene is possibly TRBD1 (6 bases). Trimming removed 6 bases at V and 1 base at J, with 18 bases between. The length of the CDR3 is 15 residues. The germline gives CDR1 GTSNPN, CDR2 SVGIG (reference sequence). CDR3 loop: CACFRRGGPNTEAFF. CDR3 coding DNA: TGTGCCTGTTTCCGCCGGGGGGGGCCGAACACTGAAGCTTTCTTT.

This sequence joins TRBV3-1 and TRBJ2-6, with 9 positions matching TRBD1. CDR1 LGHDT and CDR2 YNNKEL come from the germline V gene (reference sequence). CDR3 length: 22 residues. V lost 4 bases to trimming and J lost 0 bases; unmatched junction nucleotides: 19. CDR3 nucleotide sequence: TGTGCCAGCAGCCCGAGATGGACCGGACAGGGGAGTAAAAGCTCTGGGGCCAACGTCCTGACTTTC. Its protein is CASSPRWTGQGSKSSGANVLTF.